This is a list of T cell receptor beta chains from one sample in a study of CD8 T cells in ankylosing spondylitis. TCRdb fed the 5' RACE reads into MiXCR, producing one record per CDR3 protein. The sample carries some 800,000 distinct CDR3 sequences, about 10% recorded once. Sequenced input: blood, either unsorted or a sorted T cell fraction (not recorded which). Every receptor here comes from a male donor with ankylosing spondylitis. Both conserved end residues are part of each CDR3. The D gene is left open where the match is weak. A clone size is listed for some rows: how often the clone was seen (once, few, many), or a class if it is expanded.

>TRBJ1-1|TRBV2|NA|NA
TGTGCCAGCATTGACGGCACCACTGAAGCTTTCTTT
CASIDGTTEAFF
>TRBJ1-5|TRBV27|NA|TRBD1
TGTGCCAGCAGTTCCCGACAGGGACACCAGCCCCAGCATTTT
CASSSRQGHQPQHF
>TRBJ2-7|TRBV20-1|many|NA
TGCAGTGCTAGAGATCGGAGGGGAGCGTACGAGCAGTACTTC
CSARDRRGAYEQYF
>TRBJ2-7|TRBV6-1|NA|NA
TGTGCCAGCAAGGTCGGCAGATCCTACGAGCAGTACTTC
CASKVGRSYEQYF
>TRBJ2-7|TRBV5-1|NA|TRBD1
TGCGCCAGCAGCAGGCAGGACAGGGCGGTGGAGCAGTACTTC
CASSRQDRAVEQYF
>TRBJ2-2|TRBV20-1|few|TRBD1
TGCAGTGCTGGCCGGACAGGGGTTACCGGGGAGCTGTTTTTT
CSAGRTGVTGELFF
>TRBJ2-5|TRBV28|NA|NA
TGTGCCAGCAGTTTAATTACGGGTTTGGAGACCCAGTACTTC
CASSLITGLETQYF
>TRBJ2-1|TRBV20-1|few|TRBD2
TGCAGTGCTGGCGGGACTAGCGATCGGAGTGAGCAGTTCTTC
CSAGGTSDRSEQFF
>TRBJ1-2|TRBV20-1|NA|NA
TGCAGTGCTAGTTGGGGGGACAACTATGGCTACACCTTC
CSASWGDNYGYTF
>TRBJ2-3|TRBV7-2|many|NA
TGTGCCAGCAGCCCTTACCCACTGAGCACAGATACGCAGTATTTT
CASSPYPLSTDTQYF
>TRBJ2-2|TRBV7-2|few|NA
TGTGCCAGCAGCGAGAGGGGACCTGGGGCCGGGGAGCTGTTTTTT
CASSERGPGAGELFF
>TRBJ1-5|TRBV6-2/TRBV6-3|few|NA
TGTGCCAGCAATGTACTCGGGAATCAGCCCCAGCATTTT
CASNVLGNQPQHF
>TRBJ2-7|TRBV7-9|NA|NA
TGTGCCAGCAGGATCCTTGGGCCTGTCGCTCCCTACGAGCAGTACTTC
CASRILGPVAPYEQYF
>TRBJ2-1|TRBV10-3|NA|NA
TGTGCCATCAGTGACGACAGGTCAAGCTCCTACAATGAGCAGTTCTTC
CAISDDRSSSYNEQFF
>TRBJ1-1|TRBV10-3|NA|NA
TGTGCCATCAGTGAGTACAGGAGAGGCACTGAAGCTTTCTTT
CAISEYRRGTEAFF
>TRBJ2-7|TRBV6-5|NA|TRBD1
TGTGCCAGCAGTTACAGCCTAGGGGGACAGGGTCGCGAGCAGTACTTC
CASSYSLGGQGREQYF
>TRBJ2-3|TRBV30|few|NA
TGTGCCTGGAGCGGCCCGTTTAACCTTGGGTATTTT
CAWSGPFNLGYF
>TRBJ2-3|TRBV4-1|NA|TRBD2
TGCGCCAGCAGCCTTAGGACTAGCTCCGGCACAGATACGCAGTATTTT
CASSLRTSSGTDTQYF
>TRBJ2-1|TRBV20-1|NA|TRBD2
TGCAGTGCTAGATCGCCTCCAGCGGGAGGACGCAATGAGCAGTTCTTC
CSARSPPAGGRNEQFF
>TRBJ1-2|TRBV6-2/TRBV6-3|NA|TRBD1
TGTGCCAGCAGTCCCTGGACAGGGGCCTTCTATGGCTACACCTTC
CASSPWTGAFYGYTF
>TRBJ2-1|TRBV6-2/TRBV6-3|NA|TRBD1
TGTGCCAGCAGCCAAGGACAGGGGTCTTTCGAGCAGTTCTTC
CASSQGQGSFEQFF
>TRBJ1-2|TRBV20-1|many|TRBD1
TGCAGTGCTAGCACAGGGGGCTATGGCTACACCTTC
CSASTGGYGYTF
>TRBJ2-3|TRBV7-2|many|NA
TGTGCCAGCAGCATTAGGTCGGGGCTCGGGTATTTT
CASSIRSGLGYF
>TRBJ2-3|TRBV12-5|few|TRBD2
TGTGCTAGTGTCCCTGGACTAGCGGGAAGCACAGATACGCAGTATTTT
CASVPGLAGSTDTQYF
>TRBJ2-7|TRBV3-1|NA|NA
TGTGCCAGCAGCCAAGATTACGGTTACGAGCAGTACTTC
CASSQDYGYEQYF
>TRBJ2-7|TRBV5-1|NA|TRBD2
TGCGCCAGCAGCACGGGACTAGCGGGAGGGCCGGGCGAGCAGTACTTC
CASSTGLAGGPGEQYF
>TRBJ2-1|TRBV12-3/TRBV12-4|few|TRBD2
TGTGCCAGCAGACCGGGACTAGCAAATTCGTTACAGTTCTTC
CASRPGLANSLQFF
>TRBJ2-2|TRBV20-1|NA|NA
TGCAGTGCTAGAGATCGAGGGCGGGGCGGGGAGCTGTTTTTT
CSARDRGRGGELFF
>TRBJ2-2|TRBV20-1|NA|NA
TGCAGTGCTAGAGATCACCGGATCCCCGGGGAGCTGTTTTTT
CSARDHRIPGELFF
>TRBJ2-5|TRBV6-2/TRBV6-3|few|NA
TGTGCCAGCAGCTTTTCCCATGAGACCCAGTACTTC
CASSFSHETQYF
>TRBJ1-5|TRBV20-1|many|NA
TGCAGTGGCGTCACAGGGAATAGCAATCAGCCCCAGCATTTT
CSGVTGNSNQPQHF
>TRBJ1-6|TRBV6-2/TRBV6-3|NA|TRBD1
TGTGCCAGCAGTTACGTACGACAGGGGGCCCAACGCTATCCGAATTCACCCCTCCACTTT
CASSYVRQGAQRYPNSPLHF
>TRBJ2-1|TRBV28|few|TRBD2
TGTGCCAGCAGTTTAGCGGGAGGGCCGGTTGAGCAGTTCTTC
CASSLAGGPVEQFF
>TRBJ2-3|TRBV5-5|NA|NA
TGTGCCAGCAGCCTGGGCTATAGCGGCACAGATACGCAGTATTTT
CASSLGYSGTDTQYF
>TRBJ1-1|TRBV5-1|NA|NA
TGCGCCAGCACCCCGAGCCGGGGGAGAGGAACTGAAGCTTTCTTT
CASTPSRGRGTEAFF
>TRBJ1-5|TRBV20-1|NA|NA
TGCAGTGCACTATATAGCAAACAGCCCCAGCATTTT
CSALYSKQPQHF
>TRBJ1-2|TRBV5-6|NA|TRBD1
TGTGCCAGCAGCGCAGGGGGCGCAGGCTACACCTTC
CASSAGGAGYTF
>TRBJ1-2|TRBV19|few|TRBD1
TGTGCCACAAGTCAACAGGGGTATGGCTACACCTTC
CATSQQGYGYTF
>TRBJ2-5|TRBV12-3/TRBV12-4|many|NA
TGTGCCAGCAGTCCTAGGAGGGCAGGGATCGTTGGAGAGACCCAGTACTTC
CASSPRRAGIVGETQYF
>TRBJ1-5|TRBV12-3/TRBV12-4|many|NA
TGTGCCATCGGGACGGTGAATCAGCCCCAGCATTTT
CAIGTVNQPQHF
>TRBJ2-3|TRBV20-1|few|NA
TGCAGTGCTAGAAATTCGGTTGCCGATACGCAGTATTTT
CSARNSVADTQYF